The entry that follows covers one T cell receptor (beta chain) sequence. There are a few counts of this clonotype. The target of this receptor is not known. No base qualities exist here, and no much larger clone lies one base off it. Library generation was performed with PCR. Sequenced using an Illumina HiSeq 2500. To normalize quantification of the TCRbeta repertoire, the TCR libraries were built with molecular barcoding that relied on unique molecular identifiers. TCRdb redid the processing of the public reads, applying fastp at Q25 and MiXCR, and retained in-frame beta chains. Every CDR3 protein is listed once, alongside the most common genes and DNA of its rows. This sample is represented by about 500,000 distinct CDR3 sequences; about 31% of them were singletons. Around 2.3% of the sample goes to the ten largest clones. This sample is part of a study of T-cell reconstitution after alpha-beta-depleted transplantation in children (dated by TCRdb to the mid-2010s). Regarding the research as a whole: T-cell immune reconstitution after TCRalphabeta/CD19-depleted allogeneic hematopoietic cell transplantation in children was quantitatively tracked in the study by means of TCR repertoire profiling.

This clonotype was sampled from a human donor who donated a stem cell graft to a child with aplastic anemia. This specimen was PBMCs from the stem cell graft donor, taken from the stem cell graft.

The CDR3 sequence is CASSFIADTEAFF. In nucleotide form, the sequence is TGTGCCAGCAGTTTTATCGCTGACACTGAAGCTTTCTTT. The V gene is TRBV12-3 or TRBV12-4 and the J gene is TRBJ1-1; no D gene is confidently identified. The V end loses 3 bases and the J end loses 3 bases, and a stretch of 8 bases separates them. Counted from cysteine to phenylalanine, this CDR3 has 13 amino acids. Of all the DNA, just the CDR3 is kept, 39 bases in frame from base 1.